These T cell receptor beta chains were read from a single sample in a study of early T cells in non-severe SARS-CoV-2 infection. In TCRdb, the 5' RACE reads were re-called with MiXCR into one record per CDR3 protein. There are about 64,000 distinct CDR3 sequences in the sample; about 10% occur only once, and around an eighth lies in the top ten. The sample consisted of whole blood, taken at baseline. The receptors derive from an adult who was a healthcare worker with PCR-confirmed SARS-CoV-2 infection or an uninfected control (not recorded which). The CDR3 runs from the conserved cysteine through the conserved F or W.

v_call cdr3_aa
TRBV15 CATSRAGTGVLRAFF
TRBV20-1 CSARDRTSGKEQFF
TRBV18 CASSFEGTGPNSNQPQHF
TRBV20-1 CSARGGGPSNQPQHF
TRBV4-1 CASSPHIVLAGELDEQFF
TRBV5-1 CASSPEGSSYNEQFF
TRBV3-1 CASSPGQGARQETQYF
TRBV30 CAWSSTSMNEQFF
TRBV11-2 CATAKTGTYEQYF
TRBV25-1 CASSELENRNEKLFF
TRBV12-3/TRBV12-4 CASSLGQGTLTGELFF
TRBV18 CASSSTGNNYGYTF
TRBV7-9 CASSRRDSDSYEQYF
TRBV6-2/TRBV6-3 CASTHEVKNIQYF
TRBV6-5 CASSPPIGNTEAFF
TRBV14 CASSPDTNYGYTF
TRBV6-2/TRBV6-3 CASSYPGTGGKPQHF
TRBV18 CASSSLSYEQYF
TRBV6-5 CASSYGRGRDTIYF